The rows below give T cell receptor beta chains drawn from one sample of a study of OX40 agonist ivuxolimab in advanced cancers. Repertoires were generated with immunoSEQ multiplex PCR, while TCRdb's copy carries only in-frame clones and drops some. Of approximately 90,000 clones in the sample, 87% were seen once. This sample comprised CD4+ or CD8+ T cells sorted from blood, obtained in a trial of the OX40 agonist ivuxolimab. The receptors stem from an adult with an advanced solid tumor such as melanoma, head and neck, liver or kidney cancer. CDR3s leave out the opening cysteine and the closing phenylalanine or tryptophan. The D gene is left open where the match is weak.

TRBJ1-5	TRBV30	-	AWSVPLWGTNQPQH
TRBJ1-1	TRBV14	-	ASSQSGGVEAF
TRBJ2-2	TRBV9	-	ASSVEAGTTGELF
TRBJ2-3	TRBV5-4	-	ASSSGRRGDTQY
TRBJ1-4	TRBV7-9	-	ASKWGTTNEKLF
TRBJ1-1	TRBV28	-	ASSPPAVGTEAF
TRBJ1-4	TRBV27	-	ASRGSTNEKLF
TRBJ2-1	TRBV5-5	-	ASSPFGDAGNEQF
TRBJ2-5	TRBV7-3	TRBD2	ASSVGTSGGETQY
TRBJ2-1	TRBV11-1	TRBD2	ASSSGLVAEQF
TRBJ2-6	TRBV10-3	TRBD1	AISVGTANSGANVLT
TRBJ2-7	TRBV5-4	TRBD2	ASSRLAGPYEQY
-	TRBV5-1	-	ASSLSGPYYEQY
TRBJ2-5	TRBV5-4	-	ASSLEGFKTQY
TRBJ2-7	TRBV29-1	-	SVARGSDEQY
TRBJ2-2	TRBV7-3	-	ASSLGLLTGELF
TRBJ2-7	TRBV18	-	ASSPLPYEQY
-	TRBV25-1	TRBD1	ASRTGGGYEQY
TRBJ1-4	TRBV4-1	TRBD1	ASSHRDRTEKLF
TRBJ1-2	TRBV5-5	-	ASSRDTANYGYT
TRBJ2-7	TRBV6-5	-	ASSYSTGVSYEQY
TRBJ1-6	TRBV4-3	-	ASSQGRRNSPLH
TRBJ2-7	TRBV9	-	ASSRTGNSYEQY
TRBJ2-5	TRBV2	-	ASSEDGGETQY
TRBJ1-1	TRBV9	-	ASSPEDGRAF
TRBJ2-1	TRBV4-1	-	ASSQERAREQF
TRBJ1-2	TRBV5-4	-	ASSPIGGTGYT
TRBJ2-7	TRBV19	-	ASSIGGRTGEQY
TRBJ1-5	TRBV19	TRBD1	ASSRDRDNQPQH
TRBJ2-3	TRBV7-8	-	ASSSQFEDTQY
TRBJ2-7	TRBV11-2	-	ASSLGGANYEQY
TRBJ2-7	TRBV7-7	TRBD1	ASSFGTGPYEQY
TRBJ2-4	TRBV6-1	-	ASSSMAKNIQY
TRBJ2-5	TRBV9	TRBD2	ASSVAASGRQETQY
TRBJ1-2	TRBV7-9	TRBD1	ASSLQGPYGYT
TRBJ2-1	TRBV4-3	TRBD1	ASSRDRANEQF
TRBJ2-5	TRBV6-1	TRBD2	ASSAIAGGYSGETQY
TRBJ1-2	TRBV5-1	-	ASSLNRDPPNYGYT